What follows are 10 T cell receptor beta chains derived from one specimen sequenced in a study of CD8 T cells in Susac syndrome. RNA totalling about 0.5 to 1 ug underwent reverse transcription with random hexamers. TCRdb re-called the immunoSEQ multiplex PCR reads through MiXCR, storing one row per CDR3 protein. The sample consists of about 52,000 distinct CDR3 sequences, 93% of them appearing once. Material for sequencing was CD8+ T cells from PBMCs. The receptors derive from a human donor with multiple sclerosis.

The chain employs TRBV7-9 and TRBJ2-6; D remains unclear. Trimming pared 0 bases from V and 4 bases from J, leaving 4 bases between. Germline loops: CDR1 SEHNR, CDR2 FQNEAQ (reference sequence). The CDR3 extends over 14 amino acids. CDR3 DNA: TGTGCCAGCAGCTTAGCGGTGGGGGCCAACGTCCTGACTTTC. Residues: CASSLAVGANVLTF.

This clonotype was detected once. CDR3 amino acids: CASSYFLQGGSSPLHF. The DNA for the CDR3 is TGTGCCAGCAGTTACTTTCTACAGGGGGGTTCTTCACCCCTCCACTTT. The chain is built from TRBV6-5 and TRBJ1-6; 8 bases are shared with TRBD1. V lost 1 base, J lost 9 bases, and 8 bases stayed unmatched. CDR1 MNHEY and CDR2 SVGAGI come from the germline V gene. The CDR3 totals 16 residues.

This chain links TRBV28 with TRBJ1-6; 11 nucleotides match TRBD1. Germline trimming cut 11 bases from V and 11 bases from J; bases unmatched to any gene: 11. Germline CDR1 and CDR2: MDHEN and SYDVKM. This CDR3 is 14 amino acids long. CDR3 sequence: CASSPGTGGTPLHF. CDR3 sequence (DNA): TGTGCCTCCTCCCCCGGGACAGGGGGGACACCCCTCCACTTT.

The V call is TRBV5-1, the J call TRBJ2-3; D is ambiguous. Trimming cost V 5 bases and J 0 bases, with 4 bases left between them. CDR1 is SGHRS and CDR2 is YFSETQ in the germline V gene. This CDR3 has 12 residues. CDR3 amino acids: CASRVSTDTQYF. The DNA for the CDR3 is TGCGCCAGCAGAGTGAGCACAGATACGCAGTATTTT.

V is TRBV2 and J is TRBJ2-7; 10 nucleotides match TRBD1. Germline V gene lookup returns CDR1 SNHLY and CDR2 FYNNEI. The junction had 2 bases not matched to a gene; V was cut back by 5 bases and J by 4 bases. The CDR3 is 13 amino acids. The CDR3 region has the DNA TGTGCCAGCAGTTTGGGACAGGGGTACGAGCAGTACTTC. Translated: CASSLGQGYEQYF.

The table lists this clonotype with a few counts. J is TRBJ1-1 and V is TRBV24-1; the D gene is possibly TRBD1 (5 bases). The CDR3 extends over 13 amino acids. CDR1 and CDR2 from the germline V gene are KGHDR and SFDVKD. With 6 bases removed from V and 1 base from J, the gap between germline ends came to 8 bases. The CDR3 reads CATSTGQNTEAFF. CDR3 DNA: TGTGCCACCAGTACAGGACAGAACACTGAAGCTTTCTTT.

The chain uses TRBV6-4 and TRBJ2-3, with D maybe TRBD2 (5 bases). Per the germline V gene, CDR1 is MRHNA and CDR2 is SNTAGT. V lost 2 bases to trimming and J lost 4 bases, with 13 bases between them. This CDR3 has 15 amino acids. CDR3 sequence: CASSDGRGGSDTQYF. CDR3 bases: TGTGCCAGCAGTGACGGGCGCGGAGGATCAGATACGCAGTATTTT.

This clonotype appeared a single time. This chain joins TRBV12-3 or TRBV12-4 and TRBJ1-2, with a weak D call TRBD1 (5 bases). V dropped 3 bases and J dropped 4 bases, with 12 bases sitting between them. This CDR3 is built from 14 residues. CDR3 coding DNA: TGTGCCAGCAGTTTCGCGGAGGGGAGCTATGGCTACACCTTC. Translation gives CASSFAEGSYGYTF.

The chain uses TRBV4-2 and TRBJ2-2; 13 nucleotides align to TRBD2. Germline V CDR1 and CDR2: LGHNA, YNFKEQ. V dropped 4 bases and J dropped 6; count of bases not matched to a gene: 2. This CDR3 is built from 15 residues. This CDR3 reads CASSPTSGGAGELFF. The CDR3 DNA reads as TGTGCCAGCAGCCCCACTAGCGGGGGGGCCGGGGAGCTGTTTTTT.

The chain uses TRBV7-9 and TRBJ2-5, with D tentatively TRBD2 (7 bases). Germline CDR1 reads SEHNR; CDR2 reads FQNEAQ (reference sequence). The CDR3 covers 17 residues. The V gene lost 5 bases and the J gene lost 1 base, with 20 bases spanning the gap. The CDR3 here is CASSGPRGAGPQETQYF. CDR3 coding DNA: TGTGCCAGCAGCGGCCCCAGGGGAGCGGGGCCCCAAGAGACCCAGTACTTC. The full variable domain, rest sourced from reference TRBV7-9 and TRBJ2-5, is DTGVSQNPRHKITKRGQNVTFRCDPISEHNRLYWYRQTLGQGPEFLTYFQNEAQLEKSRLLSDRFSAERPKGSFSTLEIQRTEQGDSAMYLCASSGPRGAGPQETQYFGPGTRLLVL.